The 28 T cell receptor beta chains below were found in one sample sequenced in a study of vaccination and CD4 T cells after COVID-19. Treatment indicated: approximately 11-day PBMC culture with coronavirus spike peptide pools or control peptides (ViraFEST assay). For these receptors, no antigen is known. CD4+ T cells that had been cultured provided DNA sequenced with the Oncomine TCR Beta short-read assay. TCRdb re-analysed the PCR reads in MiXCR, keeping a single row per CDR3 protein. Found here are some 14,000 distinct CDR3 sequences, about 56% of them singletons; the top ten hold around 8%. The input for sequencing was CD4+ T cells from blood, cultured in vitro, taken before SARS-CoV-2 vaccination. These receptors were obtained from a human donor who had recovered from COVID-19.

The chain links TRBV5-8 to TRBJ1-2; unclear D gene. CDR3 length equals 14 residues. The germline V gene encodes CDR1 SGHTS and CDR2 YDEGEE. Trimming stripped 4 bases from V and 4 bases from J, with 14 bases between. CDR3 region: CASSESRTGYGYTF. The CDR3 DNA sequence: TGTGCCAGCAGCGAATCAAGGACGGGCTATGGCTACACCTTC.

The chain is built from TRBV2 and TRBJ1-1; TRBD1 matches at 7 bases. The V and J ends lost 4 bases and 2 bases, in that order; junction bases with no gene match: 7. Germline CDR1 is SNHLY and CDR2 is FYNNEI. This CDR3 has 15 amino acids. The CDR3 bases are TGTGCCAGCAGTGGACCGGGACAGACTAACACTGAAGCTTTCTTT. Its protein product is CASSGPGQTNTEAFF.

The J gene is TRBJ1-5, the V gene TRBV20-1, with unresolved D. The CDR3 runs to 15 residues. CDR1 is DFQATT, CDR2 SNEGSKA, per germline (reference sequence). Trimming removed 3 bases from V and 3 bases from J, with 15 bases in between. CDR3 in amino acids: CSASKSWDVNQPQHF. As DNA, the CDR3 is TGCAGTGCTAGTAAAAGTTGGGATGTCAATCAGCCCCAGCATTTT.

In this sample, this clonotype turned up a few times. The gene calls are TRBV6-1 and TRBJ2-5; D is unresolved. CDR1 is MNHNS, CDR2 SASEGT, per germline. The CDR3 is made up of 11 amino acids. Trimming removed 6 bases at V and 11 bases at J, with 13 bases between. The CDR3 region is CASSPTVHQYF. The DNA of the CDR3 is TGTGCCAGCAGCCCCACGGTGCATCAGTACTTC.

CDR3 amino acids: CSAHAGVTYGYTF. The CDR3 DNA reads TGCAGTGCTCACGCAGGGGTAACCTATGGCTACACCTTC. This chain links TRBV20-1 with TRBJ1-2; D may be TRBD1 (6 bases). V shed 5 bases and J shed 4 bases, with 14 bases lying between them. CDR3 length: 13 amino acids. From germline, CDR1 is DFQATT and CDR2 SNEGSKA (reference sequence).

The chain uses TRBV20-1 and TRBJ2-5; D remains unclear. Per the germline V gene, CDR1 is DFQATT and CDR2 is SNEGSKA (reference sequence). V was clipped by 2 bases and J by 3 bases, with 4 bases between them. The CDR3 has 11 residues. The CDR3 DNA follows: TGCAGTGCTAGAACTAAAGAGACCCAGTACTTC. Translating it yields CSARTKETQYF.

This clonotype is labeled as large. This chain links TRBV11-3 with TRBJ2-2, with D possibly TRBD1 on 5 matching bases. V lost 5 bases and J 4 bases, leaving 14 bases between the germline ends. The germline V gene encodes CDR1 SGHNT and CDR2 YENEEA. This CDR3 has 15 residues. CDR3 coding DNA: TGTGCCAGCAGCCCGTCGACAGACCTCACCGGGGAGCTGTTTTTT. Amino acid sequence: CASSPSTDLTGELFF.

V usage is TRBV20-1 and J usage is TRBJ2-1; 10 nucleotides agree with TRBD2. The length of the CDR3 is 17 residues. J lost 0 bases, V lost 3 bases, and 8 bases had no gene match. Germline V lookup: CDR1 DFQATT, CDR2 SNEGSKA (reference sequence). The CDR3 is CSARGKGLADSYNEQFF. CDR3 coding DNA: TGCAGTGCTAGGGGGAAAGGACTAGCGGACTCCTACAATGAGCAGTTCTTC.

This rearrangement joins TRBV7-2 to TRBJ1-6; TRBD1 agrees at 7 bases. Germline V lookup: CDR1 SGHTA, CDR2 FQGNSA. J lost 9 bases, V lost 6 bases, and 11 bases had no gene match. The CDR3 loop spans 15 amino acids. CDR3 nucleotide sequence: TGTGCCAGCAGTTTCCAGGGGGAGGTTAGTTCACCCCTCCACTTT. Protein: CASSFQGEVSSPLHF.

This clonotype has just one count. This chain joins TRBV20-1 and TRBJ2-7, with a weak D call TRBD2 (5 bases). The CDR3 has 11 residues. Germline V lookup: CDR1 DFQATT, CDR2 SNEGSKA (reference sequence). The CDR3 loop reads CVVGVGYEQYF. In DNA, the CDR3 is TGCGTAGTGGGAGTGGGCTACGAGCAGTACTTC.

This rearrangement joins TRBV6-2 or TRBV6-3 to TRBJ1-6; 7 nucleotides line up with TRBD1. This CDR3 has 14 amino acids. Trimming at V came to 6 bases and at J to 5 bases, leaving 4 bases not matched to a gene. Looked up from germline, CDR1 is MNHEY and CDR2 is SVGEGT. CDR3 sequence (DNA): TGTGCCAGCAGGAATGACAGGGATAATTCACCCCTCCACTTT. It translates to CASRNDRDNSPLHF.

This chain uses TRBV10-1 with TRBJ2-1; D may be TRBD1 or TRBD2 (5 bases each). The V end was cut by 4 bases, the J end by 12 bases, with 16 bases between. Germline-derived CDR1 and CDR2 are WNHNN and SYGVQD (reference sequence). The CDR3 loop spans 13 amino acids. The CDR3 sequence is CASSGGTVSRQFF. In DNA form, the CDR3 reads TGCGCCAGCAGTGGAGGGACCGTCTCAAGGCAGTTCTTC.

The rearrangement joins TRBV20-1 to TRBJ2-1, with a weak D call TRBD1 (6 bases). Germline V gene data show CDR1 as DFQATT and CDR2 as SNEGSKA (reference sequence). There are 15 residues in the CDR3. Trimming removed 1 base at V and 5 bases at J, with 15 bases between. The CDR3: CSARGPGTPDNEQFF. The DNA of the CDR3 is TGCAGTGCTAGAGGACCCGGGACACCGGACAATGAGCAGTTCTTC.

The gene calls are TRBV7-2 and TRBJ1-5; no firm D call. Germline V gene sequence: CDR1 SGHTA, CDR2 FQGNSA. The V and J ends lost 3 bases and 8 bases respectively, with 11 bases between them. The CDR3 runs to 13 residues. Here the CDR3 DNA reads TGTGCCAGCAGCTTCAGCCCCGGTGAGCCCCAGCATTTT. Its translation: CASSFSPGEPQHF.

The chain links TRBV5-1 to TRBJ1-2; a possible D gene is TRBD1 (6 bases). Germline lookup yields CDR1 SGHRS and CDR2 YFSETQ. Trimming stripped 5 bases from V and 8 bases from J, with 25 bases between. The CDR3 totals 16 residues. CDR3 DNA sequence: TGCGCCAGCAGTTTTTCCCAGACAGGCGCGGGGGGCGGCTACACCTTC. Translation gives CASSFSQTGAGGGYTF.

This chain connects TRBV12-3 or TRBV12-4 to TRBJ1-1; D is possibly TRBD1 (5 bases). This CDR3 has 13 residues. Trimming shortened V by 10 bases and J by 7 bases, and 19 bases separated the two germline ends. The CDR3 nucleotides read TGTGCCACCTCAACCGGGACGGCCATTGAAGCTTTCTTT. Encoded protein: CATSTGTAIEAFF.

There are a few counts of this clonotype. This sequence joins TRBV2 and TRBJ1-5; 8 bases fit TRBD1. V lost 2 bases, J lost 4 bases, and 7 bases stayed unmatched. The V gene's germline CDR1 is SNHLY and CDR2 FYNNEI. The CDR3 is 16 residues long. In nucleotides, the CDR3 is TGTGCCAGCAGTGAACAGGGGGCGAGAAGTAATCAGCCCCAGCATTTT. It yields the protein CASSEQGARSNQPQHF. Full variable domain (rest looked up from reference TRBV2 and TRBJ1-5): EPEVTQTPSHQVTQMGQEVILRCVPISNHLYFYWYRQILGQKVEFLVSFYNNEISEKSEIFDDQFSVERPDGSNFTLKIRSTKLEDSAMYFCASSEQGARSNQPQHFGDGTRLSIL.

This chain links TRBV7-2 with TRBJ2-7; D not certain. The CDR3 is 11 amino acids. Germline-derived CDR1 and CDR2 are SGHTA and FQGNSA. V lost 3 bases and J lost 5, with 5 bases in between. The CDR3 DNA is TGTGCCAGCAGCTTTCGCGACGAGCAGTACTTC. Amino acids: CASSFRDEQYF.

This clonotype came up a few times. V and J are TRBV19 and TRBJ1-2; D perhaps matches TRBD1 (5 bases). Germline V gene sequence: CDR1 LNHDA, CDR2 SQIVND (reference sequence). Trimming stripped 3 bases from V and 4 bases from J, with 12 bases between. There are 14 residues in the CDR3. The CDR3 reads CASSMARGGYGYTF. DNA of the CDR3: TGTGCCAGTAGTATGGCTAGGGGCGGCTATGGCTACACCTTC.

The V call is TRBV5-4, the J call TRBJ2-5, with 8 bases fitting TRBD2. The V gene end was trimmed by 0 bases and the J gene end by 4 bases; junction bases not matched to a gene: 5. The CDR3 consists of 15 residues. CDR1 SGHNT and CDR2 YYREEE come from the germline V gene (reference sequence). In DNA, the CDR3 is TGTGCCAGCAGCTTGGCCGGGGGGGCGGGAGAGACCCAGTACTTC. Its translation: CASSLAGGAGETQYF.

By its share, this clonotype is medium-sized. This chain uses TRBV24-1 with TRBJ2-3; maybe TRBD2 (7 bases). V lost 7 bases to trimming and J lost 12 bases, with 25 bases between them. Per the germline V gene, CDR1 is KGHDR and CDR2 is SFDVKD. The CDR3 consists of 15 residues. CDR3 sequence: CATRGGAPLSSTQYF. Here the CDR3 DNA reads TGTGCCACCAGGGGGGGGGCACCGCTTTCCAGCACACAGTATTTT.

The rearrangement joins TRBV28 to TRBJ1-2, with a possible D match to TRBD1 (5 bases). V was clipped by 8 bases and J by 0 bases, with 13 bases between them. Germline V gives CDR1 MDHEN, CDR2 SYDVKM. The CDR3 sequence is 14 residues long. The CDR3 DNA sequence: TGTGCCAGCGGTTGGGACGGGACTAACTATGGCTACACCTTC. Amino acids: CASGWDGTNYGYTF.

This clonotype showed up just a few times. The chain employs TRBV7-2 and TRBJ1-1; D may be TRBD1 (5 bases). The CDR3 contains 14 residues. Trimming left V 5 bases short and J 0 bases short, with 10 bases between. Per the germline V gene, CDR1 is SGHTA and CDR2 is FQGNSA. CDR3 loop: CASSPEGLNTEAFF. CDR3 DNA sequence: TGTGCCAGCAGCCCAGAGGGGTTGAACACTGAAGCTTTCTTT.

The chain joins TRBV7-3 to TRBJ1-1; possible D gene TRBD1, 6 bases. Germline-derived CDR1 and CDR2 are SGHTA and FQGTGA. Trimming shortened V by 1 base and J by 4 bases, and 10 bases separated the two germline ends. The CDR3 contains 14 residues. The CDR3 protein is CASSLSGGGTEAFF. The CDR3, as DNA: TGTGCCAGCAGCTTAAGTGGGGGCGGCACTGAAGCTTTCTTT.

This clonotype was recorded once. In DNA, the CDR3 is TGTGCCAGTAGTCCATTTTCGACAGGGGTTCCCTATGGCTACACCTTC. Translated, it gives CASSPFSTGVPYGYTF. The chain links TRBV19 to TRBJ1-2; 8 bases match TRBD1. From germline, CDR1 is LNHDA and CDR2 SQIVND (reference sequence). The CDR3 spans 16 residues. V lost 5 bases, J lost 4 bases, and 12 bases stayed unmatched. The whole variable domain, filled in from reference TRBV19 and TRBJ1-2, reads DGGITQSPKYLFRKEGQNVTLSCEQNLNHDAMYWYRQDPGQGLRLIYYSQIVNDFQKGDIAEGYSVSREKKESFPLTVTSAQKNPTAFYLCASSPFSTGVPYGYTFGSGTRLTVV.

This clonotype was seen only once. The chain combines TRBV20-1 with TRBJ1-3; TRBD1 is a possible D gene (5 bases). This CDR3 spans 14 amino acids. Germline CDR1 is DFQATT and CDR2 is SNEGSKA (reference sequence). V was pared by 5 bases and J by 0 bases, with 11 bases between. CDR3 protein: CSAPDRASGNTIYF. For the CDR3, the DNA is TGCAGTGCTCCCGACAGAGCCTCTGGAAACACCATATATTTT.

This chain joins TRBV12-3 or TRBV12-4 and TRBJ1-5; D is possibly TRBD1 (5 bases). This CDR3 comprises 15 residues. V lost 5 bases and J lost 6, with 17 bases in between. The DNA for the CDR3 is TGTGCCAGCAGTAGGGACGGAAAAGAGAGTCAGCCCCAGCATTTT. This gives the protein CASSRDGKESQPQHF.

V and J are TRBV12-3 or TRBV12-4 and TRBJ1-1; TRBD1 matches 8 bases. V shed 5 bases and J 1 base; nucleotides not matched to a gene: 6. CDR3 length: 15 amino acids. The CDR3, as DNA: TGTGCCAGCAGTCGCTGGACAGGGCAGAACACTGAAGCTTTCTTT. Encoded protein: CASSRWTGQNTEAFF.